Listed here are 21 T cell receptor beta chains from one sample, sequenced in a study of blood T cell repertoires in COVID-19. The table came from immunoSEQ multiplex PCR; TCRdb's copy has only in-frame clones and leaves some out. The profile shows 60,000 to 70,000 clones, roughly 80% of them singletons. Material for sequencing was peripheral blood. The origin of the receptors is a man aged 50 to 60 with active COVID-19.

CDR3 coding DNA: TGTGCCAGCAGCCACGGAAGAATCACAGGGGGCCTCGCCTACGAGCAGTACTTC. This translates into CASSHGRITGGLAYEQYF. The chain carries TRBV4-2 and TRBJ2-7, with 9 bases fitting TRBD1. The germline gives CDR1 LGHNA, CDR2 YNFKEQ. V dropped 3 bases and J dropped 2; count of bases not matched to a gene: 14. This CDR3 region has 18 residues.

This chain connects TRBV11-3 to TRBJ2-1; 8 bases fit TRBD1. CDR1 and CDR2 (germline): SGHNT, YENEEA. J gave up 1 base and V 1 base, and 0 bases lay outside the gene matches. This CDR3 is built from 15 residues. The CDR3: CASSLGQGSYNEQFF. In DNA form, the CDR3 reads TGTGCCAGCAGCTTAGGACAGGGGTCCTACAATGAGCAGTTCTTC.

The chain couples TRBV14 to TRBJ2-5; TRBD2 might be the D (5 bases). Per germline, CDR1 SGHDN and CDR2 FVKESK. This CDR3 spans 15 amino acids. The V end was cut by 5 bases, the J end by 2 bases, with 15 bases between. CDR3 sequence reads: CASSYDIGMQETQYF. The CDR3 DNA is TGTGCCAGCAGCTACGATATCGGGATGCAAGAGACCCAGTACTTC.

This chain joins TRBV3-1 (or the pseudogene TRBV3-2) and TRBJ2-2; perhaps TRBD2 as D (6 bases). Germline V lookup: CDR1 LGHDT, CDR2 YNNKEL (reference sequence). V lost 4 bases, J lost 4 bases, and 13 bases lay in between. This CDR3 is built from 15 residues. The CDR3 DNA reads TGTGCCAGCAGCCTGCGCGGGATGGGCACCGGGGAGCTGTTTTTT. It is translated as CASSLRGMGTGELFF.

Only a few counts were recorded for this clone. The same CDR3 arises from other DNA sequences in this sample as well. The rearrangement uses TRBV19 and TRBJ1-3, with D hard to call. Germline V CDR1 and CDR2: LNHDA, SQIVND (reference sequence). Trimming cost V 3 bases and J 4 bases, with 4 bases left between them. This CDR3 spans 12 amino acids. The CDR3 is CASSIRGNTIYF. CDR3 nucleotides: TGTGCCAGTAGTATTCGGGGAAACACCATATATTTT.

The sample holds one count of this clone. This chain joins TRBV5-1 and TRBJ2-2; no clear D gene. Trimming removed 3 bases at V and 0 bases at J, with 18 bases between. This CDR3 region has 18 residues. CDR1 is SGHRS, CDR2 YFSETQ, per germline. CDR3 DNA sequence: TGCGCCAGCAGCTCCAGTCTTTTGGCCCGTTCGAACACCGGGGAGCTGTTTTTT. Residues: CASSSSLLARSNTGELFF.

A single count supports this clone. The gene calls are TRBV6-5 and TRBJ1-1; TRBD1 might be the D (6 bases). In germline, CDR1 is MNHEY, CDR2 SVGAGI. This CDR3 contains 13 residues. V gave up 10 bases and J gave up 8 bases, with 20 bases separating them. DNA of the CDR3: TGTGCCACCCAAAAGGGGTGGGGGCGGGAAGCTTTCTTT. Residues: CATQKGWGREAFF.

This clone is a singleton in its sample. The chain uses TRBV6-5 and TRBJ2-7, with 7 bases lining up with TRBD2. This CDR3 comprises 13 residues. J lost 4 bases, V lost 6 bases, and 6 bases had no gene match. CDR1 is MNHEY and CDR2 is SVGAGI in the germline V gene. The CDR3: CASSPGGRYEQYF. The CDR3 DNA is TGTGCCAGCAGCCCCGGGGGGAGGTACGAGCAGTACTTC.

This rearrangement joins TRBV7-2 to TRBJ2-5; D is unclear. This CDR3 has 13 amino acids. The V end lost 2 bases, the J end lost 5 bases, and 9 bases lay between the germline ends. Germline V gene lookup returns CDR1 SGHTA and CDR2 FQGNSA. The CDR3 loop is CASSLSLGETQYF. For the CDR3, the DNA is TGTGCCAGCAGCTTAAGCCTGGGCGAGACCCAGTACTTC. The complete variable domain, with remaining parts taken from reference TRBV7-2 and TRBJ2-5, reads GAGVSQSPSNKVTEKGKDVELRCDPISGHTALYWYRQSLGQGLEFLIYFQGNSAPDKSGLPSDRFSAERTGGSVSTLTIQRTQQEDSAVYLCASSLSLGETQYFGPGTRLLVL.

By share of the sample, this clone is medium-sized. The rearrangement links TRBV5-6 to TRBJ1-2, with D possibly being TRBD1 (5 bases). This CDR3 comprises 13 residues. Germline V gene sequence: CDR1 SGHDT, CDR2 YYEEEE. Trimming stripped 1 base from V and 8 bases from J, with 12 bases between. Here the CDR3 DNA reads TGTGCCAGCAGCTTGCGCAGGGCAAGCGGCTACACCTTC. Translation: CASSLRRASGYTF.

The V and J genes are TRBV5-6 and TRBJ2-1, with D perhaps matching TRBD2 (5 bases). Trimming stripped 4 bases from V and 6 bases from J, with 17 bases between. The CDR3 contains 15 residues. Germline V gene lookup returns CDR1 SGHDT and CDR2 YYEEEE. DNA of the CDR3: TGTGCCAGCAGCCGCGCCCCGGGATCCGGCAATGAGCAGTTCTTC. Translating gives CASSRAPGSGNEQFF.

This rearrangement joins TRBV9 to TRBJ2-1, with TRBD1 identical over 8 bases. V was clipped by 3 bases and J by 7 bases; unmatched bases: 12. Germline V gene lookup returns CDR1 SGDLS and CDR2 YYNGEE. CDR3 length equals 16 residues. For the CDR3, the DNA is TGTGCCAGCAGCGGCCCCTCAGGGGGCTCCGCAAATGAGCAGTTCTTC. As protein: CASSGPSGGSANEQFF.

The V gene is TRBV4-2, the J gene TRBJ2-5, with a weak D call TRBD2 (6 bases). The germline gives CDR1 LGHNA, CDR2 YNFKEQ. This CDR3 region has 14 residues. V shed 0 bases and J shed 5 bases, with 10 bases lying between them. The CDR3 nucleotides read TGTGCCAGCAGCCAAGATCCGGGGGAGGAGACCCAGTACTTC. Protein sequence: CASSQDPGEETQYF.

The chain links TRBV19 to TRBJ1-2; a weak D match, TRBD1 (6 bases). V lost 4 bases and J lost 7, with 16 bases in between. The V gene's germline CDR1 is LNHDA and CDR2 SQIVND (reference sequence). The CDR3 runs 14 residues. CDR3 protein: CASSTRGGPGGYTF. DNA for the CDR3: TGTGCCAGTAGTACGAGGGGGGGCCCGGGTGGCTACACCTTC. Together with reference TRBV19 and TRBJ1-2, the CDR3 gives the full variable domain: DGGITQSPKYLFRKEGQNVTLSCEQNLNHDAMYWYRQDPGQGLRLIYYSQIVNDFQKGDIAEGYSVSREKKESFPLTVTSAQKNPTAFYLCASSTRGGPGGYTFGSGTRLTVV.

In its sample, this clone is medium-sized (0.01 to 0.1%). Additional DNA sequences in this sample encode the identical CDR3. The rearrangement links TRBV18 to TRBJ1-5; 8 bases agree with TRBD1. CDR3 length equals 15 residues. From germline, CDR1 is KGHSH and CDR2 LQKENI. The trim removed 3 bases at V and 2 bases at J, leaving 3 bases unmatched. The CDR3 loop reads CASSPDRGGNQPQHF. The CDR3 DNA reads TGTGCCAGCTCACCTGACAGGGGTGGCAATCAGCCCCAGCATTTT.

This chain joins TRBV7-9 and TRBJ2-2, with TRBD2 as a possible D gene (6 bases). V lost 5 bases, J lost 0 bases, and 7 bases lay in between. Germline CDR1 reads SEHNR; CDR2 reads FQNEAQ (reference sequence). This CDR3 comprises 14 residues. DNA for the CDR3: TGTGCCAGCAGCAGGACTACGAACACCGGGGAGCTGTTTTTT. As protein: CASSRTTNTGELFF.

The CDR3 DNA reads as TGTGCCAGCAGCCTTACTACAGGGACCCATCTGAAACTGTTTTTT. Its translation: CASSLTTGTHLKLFF. The gene calls are TRBV5-8 and TRBJ1-4; D possibly corresponds to TRBD1 (6 bases). This CDR3 comprises 15 residues. V was shortened by 4 bases and J by 11 bases, with 21 bases between the two germline ends. CDR1 SGHTS and CDR2 YDEGEE come from the germline V gene.

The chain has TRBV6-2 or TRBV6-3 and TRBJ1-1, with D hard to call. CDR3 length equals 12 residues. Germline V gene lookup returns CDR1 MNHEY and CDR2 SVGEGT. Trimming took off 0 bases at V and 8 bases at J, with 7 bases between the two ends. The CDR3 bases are TGTGCCAGCAGTTACTCGTCGTTCGAAGCTTTCTTT. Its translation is CASSYSSFEAFF.

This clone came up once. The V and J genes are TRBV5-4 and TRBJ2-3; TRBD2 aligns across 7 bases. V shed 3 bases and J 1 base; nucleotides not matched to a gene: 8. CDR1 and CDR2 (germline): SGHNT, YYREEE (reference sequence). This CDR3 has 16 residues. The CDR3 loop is CASSWERGGGTDTQYF. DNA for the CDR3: TGTGCCAGCAGCTGGGAGCGGGGTGGCGGCACAGATACGCAGTATTTT. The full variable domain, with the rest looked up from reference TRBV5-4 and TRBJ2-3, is ETGVTQSPTHLIKTRGQQVTLRCSSQSGHNTVSWYQQALGQGPQFIFQYYREEENGRGNFPPRFSGLQFPNYSSELNVNALELDDSALYLCASSWERGGGTDTQYFGPGTRLTVL.

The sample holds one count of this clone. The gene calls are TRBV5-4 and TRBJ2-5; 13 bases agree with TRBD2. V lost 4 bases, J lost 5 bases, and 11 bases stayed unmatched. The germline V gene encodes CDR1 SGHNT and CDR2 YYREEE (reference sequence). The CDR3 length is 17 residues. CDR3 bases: TGTGCCAGCAGCGGGGGGACTAGCGGGATGGGATGGGAGACCCAGTACTTC. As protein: CASSGGTSGMGWETQYF.

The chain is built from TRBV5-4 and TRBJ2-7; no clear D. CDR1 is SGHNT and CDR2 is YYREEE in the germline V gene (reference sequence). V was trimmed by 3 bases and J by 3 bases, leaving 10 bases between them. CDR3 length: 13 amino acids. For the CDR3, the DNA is TGTGCCAGCAGCTCGACTCAAAGCTACGAGCAGTACTTC. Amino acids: CASSSTQSYEQYF.